These 24 T cell receptor beta chains came from one sample sequenced in a study of shared clonotypes between healthy human individuals. Sequencing was performed with immunoSEQ multiplex PCR; in TCRdb, only in-frame clones are kept and a portion is missing. The sample records 2 million to 2.5 million clones, about nine tenths being singletons. The sequencing sample was made of naive CD4+ T cells from PBMCs. Subset denoted: CD45RA+ positively selected. These receptors came from a man aged 18 to 29 in good health. Some clones in this sample may be carry-over from other donors' samples.

V and J are TRBV5-6 and TRBJ2-7; D tentatively fits TRBD1 or TRBD2 (5 bases each). V was cut by 4 bases and J by 2 bases, with 19 bases left in between. The germline V gene has CDR1 SGHDT and CDR2 YYEEEE. The CDR3 consists of 16 residues. The CDR3 region has the DNA TGTGCCAGCAGCCTGCGGACGGGACGGTACACCTACGAGCAGTACTTC. It encodes CASSLRTGRYTYEQYF.

The chain employs TRBV19 and TRBJ2-1; 8 bases are shared with TRBD2. Losses at the gene ends were 9 bases for V and 5 bases for J; bases not matched to a gene: 9. Germline loops: CDR1 LNHDA, CDR2 SQIVND (reference sequence). The CDR3 has 14 residues. The CDR3: CASRAGATDNEQFF. In nucleotides, the CDR3 is TGTGCCAGCCGAGCGGGAGCCACCGACAATGAGCAGTTCTTC.

The chain links TRBV6-6 to TRBJ2-7; 7 bases are shared with TRBD2. The CDR3 covers 15 residues. Germline values: CDR1 MNHNY, CDR2 SVGAGI (reference sequence). Trimming at V came to 7 bases and at J to 4 bases, leaving 13 bases not matched to a gene. CDR3 coding DNA: TGTGCCAGCACCTCCCAATGGACTAGTGGTTACGAGCAGTACTTC. Its protein product is CASTSQWTSGYEQYF.

This clone has just a few counts. This chain connects TRBV7-9 to TRBJ1-1; no clear D. Trimming left V 2 bases short and J 6 bases short, with 13 bases between. CDR1 and CDR2 (germline): SEHNR, FQNEAQ (reference sequence). This CDR3 region has 14 residues. Here the CDR3 DNA reads TGTGCCAGCAGCTTATCATCCCAGTCCTCTGAAGCTTTCTTT. It codes for CASSLSSQSSEAFF.

V usage is TRBV11-3 and J usage is TRBJ2-6, with 7 bases aligning to TRBD1. Losses at the gene ends were 6 bases for V and 2 bases for J; bases not matched to a gene: 10. The CDR3 totals 17 residues. Germline assignment: CDR1 SGHNT and CDR2 YENEEA. In DNA, the CDR3 is TGTGCCAGCAGTAACAGGGGTTTGGGACCTGGGGCCAACGTCCTGACTTTC. Residues: CASSNRGLGPGANVLTF. The entire variable domain, with the rest obtained from reference TRBV11-3 and TRBJ2-6, is as follows: EAGVVQSPRYKIIEKKQPVAFWCNPISGHNTLYWYLQNLGQGPELLIRYENEEAVDDSQLPKDRFSAERLKGVDSTLKIQPAELGDSAVYLCASSNRGLGPGANVLTFGAGSRLTVL.

This chain links TRBV6-6 with TRBJ1-5; 12 nucleotides match TRBD1. There are 14 residues in the CDR3. Germline V lookup: CDR1 MNHNY, CDR2 SVGAGI (reference sequence). V was pared by 10 bases and J by 4 bases, with 5 bases of the junction left unmatched. The CDR3 region has the DNA TGTGCCACATCGGGACAGGGGGCAAATCAGCCCCAGCATTTT. It is translated as CATSGQGANQPQHF.

Here the CDR3 DNA reads TGCAGCGTCGCGTACCAGATCCAGGAAGAGACCCAGTACTTC. As protein: CSVAYQIQEETQYF. This chain connects TRBV29-1 to TRBJ2-5; D unclear. The CDR3 is 14 residues long. Trimming pared 6 bases from V and 3 bases from J, leaving 17 bases between. Germline V gene sequence: CDR1 SQVTM, CDR2 ANQGSEA.

CDR3 amino acids: CASSPGPRTNTGELFF. The CDR3 nucleotides read TGTGCCAGCAGCCCGGGACCCCGCACTAACACCGGGGAGCTGTTTTTT. The chain joins TRBV5-4 to TRBJ2-2; D possibly uses TRBD1 or TRBD2 (5 bases each). The CDR3 has 16 residues. The germline V gene encodes CDR1 SGHNT and CDR2 YYREEE (reference sequence). The V end was cut by 4 bases, the J end by 2 bases, with 15 bases between.

V is TRBV30 and J is TRBJ2-1; perhaps TRBD1 as D (6 bases). Germline assignment: CDR1 GTSNPN and CDR2 SVGIG (reference sequence). Between the trimmed V and J ends, which lost 3 bases and 8 bases, there was a span of 26 bases. This CDR3 is 17 amino acids long. DNA for the CDR3: TGTGCCTGGAGCCCCCTGGGGGCAGCCAGGGGTATGGATGAGCAGTTCTTC. Translated, it gives CAWSPLGAARGMDEQFF.

There are a few counts of this clone. The chain employs TRBV15 and TRBJ2-4, with D perhaps TRBD1 or TRBD2 (6 bases each). The CDR3 runs 13 residues. V shed 0 bases and J shed 11 bases, with 11 bases lying between them. Germline V CDR1 and CDR2: LNHNV, YYDKDF (reference sequence). For the CDR3, the DNA is TGTGCCACCAGCAGAGAGATGGGGGGCGTTCAGTACTTC. It is translated as CATSREMGGVQYF.

In DNA, the CDR3 is TGTGCCAGCAGCTTCGGATCGGACGTCTCCATATATTTT. Translating it yields CASSFGSDVSIYF. The chain links TRBV7-9 to TRBJ1-3, with D unresolved. The CDR3 sequence is 13 residues long. Germline CDR1 is SEHNR and CDR2 is FQNEAQ (reference sequence). Trimming pared 3 bases from V and 11 bases from J, leaving 14 bases between.

The sample holds one count of this clone. This sequence joins TRBV5-1 and TRBJ2-7; 9 nucleotides align to TRBD1. The CDR3 sequence is 15 residues long. The V gene end was trimmed by 4 bases and the J gene end by 6 bases; junction bases not matched to a gene: 11. Germline V CDR1 and CDR2: SGHRS, YFSETQ. CDR3 loop: CASSPAGTGFREQYF. As DNA, the CDR3 is TGCGCCAGCAGCCCAGCCGGGACAGGGTTCCGCGAGCAGTACTTC.

This chain links TRBV7-2 with TRBJ2-7; 9 bases are shared with TRBD2. CDR1 and CDR2 (germline): SGHTA, FQGNSA. This CDR3 is 16 amino acids long. V was pared by 5 bases and J by 6 bases, with 14 bases of the junction left unmatched. CDR3 sequence: CASSEDSGRPSVEQYF. The CDR3 bases are TGTGCCAGCAGCGAAGATAGCGGGAGACCGTCGGTCGAGCAGTACTTC.

CDR3 bases: TGTGCCAGCAGCGTATCGTCACAGAACACTGAAGCTTTCTTT. Translated: CASSVSSQNTEAFF. V and J are TRBV9 and TRBJ1-1; D not resolved. The V end was cut by 1 base, the J end by 1 base, with 8 bases between. Germline-derived CDR1 and CDR2 are SGDLS and YYNGEE. The CDR3 spans 14 residues.

Of note for this clone: Other DNA sequences in the same sample also yield this CDR3. The chain carries TRBV7-9 and TRBJ2-1, with 9 bases identical to TRBD1. Germline V lookup: CDR1 SEHNR, CDR2 FQNEAQ (reference sequence). The CDR3 loop spans 15 amino acids. The trim removed 5 bases at V and 6 bases at J, leaving 8 bases unmatched. DNA of the CDR3: TGTGCCAGCAGCCCCCCCGGACAGGGGCTCAATGAGCAGTTCTTC. Protein product: CASSPPGQGLNEQFF.

The rearrangement joins TRBV19 to TRBJ1-6, with D perhaps matching TRBD1 (6 bases). V dropped 8 bases and J dropped 8 bases, with 16 bases sitting between them. The CDR3 has 14 amino acids. Germline CDR1 is LNHDA and CDR2 is SQIVND (reference sequence). CDR3 in amino acids: CASGQPGEDSPLHF. For the CDR3, the DNA is TGTGCCAGTGGACAGCCTGGGGAGGATTCACCCCTCCACTTT.

This chain uses TRBV11-2 with TRBJ2-7; 12 bases are shared with TRBD2. Germline trimming cut 1 base from V and 7 bases from J; bases unmatched to any gene: 5. CDR3 length: 15 amino acids. Germline V CDR1 and CDR2: SGHAT, FQNNGV. CDR3 residues: CASSLAPGLAGEQYF. CDR3 DNA: TGTGCCAGCAGCTTAGCCCCTGGACTAGCGGGAGAGCAGTACTTC.

The chain combines TRBV6-6 with TRBJ1-4; perhaps TRBD1 as D (5 bases). The CDR3 runs 13 residues. V dropped 5 bases and J dropped 5 bases, with 9 bases sitting between them. CDR1 is MNHNY, CDR2 SVGAGI, per germline (reference sequence). The CDR3 protein is CASSKAGNEKLFF. For the CDR3, the DNA is TGTGCCAGCAGTAAGGCAGGGAATGAAAAACTGTTTTTT.

The CDR3 loop is CASSYNVRTYEQYF. CDR3 DNA sequence: TGTGCCAGCAGTTACAATGTGAGAACCTACGAGCAGTACTTC. V and J are TRBV6-5 and TRBJ2-7; D is undetermined. The CDR3 loop spans 14 amino acids. Germline assignment: CDR1 MNHEY and CDR2 SVGAGI. V lost 2 bases to trimming and J lost 2 bases, with 10 bases between them.

The gene calls are TRBV4-1 and TRBJ2-7; TRBD2 agrees at 8 bases. This CDR3 region has 17 residues. Per the germline V gene, CDR1 is MGHRA and CDR2 is YSYEKL. V was pared by 4 bases and J by 2 bases, with 13 bases of the junction left unmatched. CDR3 coding DNA: TGCGCCAGCAGCCCAAGTTTCCGACTAGCGAATGCCTACGAGCAGTACTTC. It specifies CASSPSFRLANAYEQYF.

V usage is TRBV19 and J usage is TRBJ2-1; D may be TRBD1 (6 bases). The CDR3 runs to 15 residues. V was shortened by 7 bases and J by 6 bases, with 19 bases between the two germline ends. Germline values: CDR1 LNHDA, CDR2 SQIVND (reference sequence). The CDR3: CASIPPGAAFNEQFF. The CDR3 DNA reads as TGTGCCAGTATCCCCCCAGGGGCCGCGTTCAATGAGCAGTTCTTC. The entire variable domain, with the rest obtained from reference TRBV19 and TRBJ2-1, is as follows: DGGITQSPKYLFRKEGQNVTLSCEQNLNHDAMYWYRQDPGQGLRLIYYSQIVNDFQKGDIAEGYSVSREKKESFPLTVTSAQKNPTAFYLCASIPPGAAFNEQFFGPGTRLTVL.

This chain's CDR3 is CASSLGVIFGSSGNTIYF. CDR3 coding DNA: TGTGCCAGCAGCTTAGGAGTTATATTTGGAAGCTCTGGAAACACCATATATTTT. The V call is TRBV7-8, the J call TRBJ1-3; D is ambiguous. Germline V gives CDR1 SGHVS, CDR2 FQNEAQ. The CDR3 loop spans 18 amino acids. Trimming removed 1 base from V and 0 bases from J, with 16 bases in between.

The CDR3 loop reads CSVERARLADTDTQYF. DNA of the CDR3: TGCAGCGTTGAAAGGGCCCGACTAGCGGACACAGATACGCAGTATTTT. The chain is built from TRBV29-1 and TRBJ2-3, with TRBD2 matching over 9 bases. CDR1 and CDR2 (germline): SQVTM, ANQGSEA. This CDR3 has 16 residues. The trim removed 2 bases at V and 2 bases at J, leaving 8 bases unmatched.

This clone was seen just once. The chain couples TRBV18 to TRBJ2-7, with D maybe TRBD2 (6 bases). The CDR3 runs 15 residues. V lost 6 bases, J lost 2 bases, and 17 bases lay in between. Germline assignment: CDR1 KGHSH and CDR2 LQKENI. CDR3 region: CASSRGGMETYEQYF. The CDR3 DNA reads TGTGCCAGCTCCCGGGGCGGGATGGAAACCTACGAGCAGTACTTC. Using reference TRBV18 and TRBJ2-7 for the parts outside the CDR3, the full variable domain is NAGVMQNPRHLVRRRGQEARLRCSPMKGHSHVYWYRQLPEEGLKFMVYLQKENIIDESGMPKERFSAEFPKEGPSILRIQQVVRGDSAAYFCASSRGGMETYEQYFGPGTRLTVT.